The clone carrying this T cell receptor (beta chain) occurred a few times. Co-extraction of both nucleic acids (RNA and DNA) used roughly 18-32 mg of unsorted bulk tissue. Losses at the gene ends were 6 bases for V and 10 bases for J; bases not matched to a gene: 7. The CDR3 has 13 residues. Per germline, CDR1 MDHEN and CDR2 SYDVKM. These data are taken from a study of tumor-infiltrating lymphocytes in primary liver carcinoma. Researchers generated TCR beta cDNA from around 510 ng of total RNA, relying on a constant-region primer. Employing slightly modified ARM-PCR, three nested multiplex PCR rounds were run, and these gave rise to the TCR beta libraries. TRBV1-TRBV30 forward primers and a C-beta reverse primer were used in the first two PCR rounds, which each ran for approximately 10 cycles. From the multiplex PCR reads, TCRdb called clonotypes with MiXCR, one entry per CDR3 protein. The sample records roughly 200,000 distinct CDR3 sequences, around four fifths being singletons.

V usage is TRBV28 and J usage is TRBJ1-4, with 8 positions matching TRBD1. Input material: tumor tissue from primary liver carcinoma. The receptor comes from a man aged 40-49 years with primary liver carcinoma and hepatitis B virus infection. CDR3 DNA: TGTGCCAGCAGGCAAGACAGGGGTGGAAAACTGTTTTTT. It translates to CASRQDRGGKLFF.